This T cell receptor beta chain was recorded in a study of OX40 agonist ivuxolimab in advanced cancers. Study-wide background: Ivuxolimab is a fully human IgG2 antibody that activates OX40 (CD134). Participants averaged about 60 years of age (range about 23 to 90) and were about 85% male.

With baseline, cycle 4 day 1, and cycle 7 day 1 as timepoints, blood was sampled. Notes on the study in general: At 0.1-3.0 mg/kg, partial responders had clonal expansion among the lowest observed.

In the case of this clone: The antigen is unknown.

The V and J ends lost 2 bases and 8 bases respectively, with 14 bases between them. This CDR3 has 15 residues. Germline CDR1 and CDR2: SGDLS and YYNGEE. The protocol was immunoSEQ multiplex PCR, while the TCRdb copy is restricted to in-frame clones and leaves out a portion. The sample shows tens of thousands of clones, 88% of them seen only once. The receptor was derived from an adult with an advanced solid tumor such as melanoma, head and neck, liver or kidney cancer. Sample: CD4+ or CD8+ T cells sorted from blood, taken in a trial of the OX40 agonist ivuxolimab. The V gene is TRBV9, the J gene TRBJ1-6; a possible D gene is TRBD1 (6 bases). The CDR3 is CASSVRQAGDSPLHF. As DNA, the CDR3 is TGTGCCAGCAGCGTGAGACAGGCCGGAGATTCACCCCTCCACTTT.